This T cell receptor beta chain was recorded in a study of T cells after yellow fever vaccination. Study-level points and caveats: Any FACS-sorted repertoire could hold abundant clonotypes that contaminate it from the bulk population.

TCRdb fed the 5' RACE reads into MiXCR, producing one record per CDR3 protein. The sample lists approximately 510,000 distinct CDR3 sequences; less than 25% were seen once. As for this clonotype: Antigen: not known.

Germline CDR1 SGHKS, CDR2 YYEKEE (reference sequence). Trimming removed 1 base from V and 8 bases from J, with 13 bases in between. The CDR3 is made up of 15 amino acids. The origin of this receptor is a man between 18 and 29 years old who received the YFV17D yellow fever vaccine. The chain has TRBV5-5 and TRBJ1-6; possibly TRBD1 for D (5 bases). Sample: PBMCs, taken 21 days after the first yellow fever vaccination. This chain's CDR3 is CASSLRTGMDSPLHF. The CDR3 region has the DNA TGTGCCAGCAGCTTGCGTACAGGAATGGATTCACCCCTCCACTTT.